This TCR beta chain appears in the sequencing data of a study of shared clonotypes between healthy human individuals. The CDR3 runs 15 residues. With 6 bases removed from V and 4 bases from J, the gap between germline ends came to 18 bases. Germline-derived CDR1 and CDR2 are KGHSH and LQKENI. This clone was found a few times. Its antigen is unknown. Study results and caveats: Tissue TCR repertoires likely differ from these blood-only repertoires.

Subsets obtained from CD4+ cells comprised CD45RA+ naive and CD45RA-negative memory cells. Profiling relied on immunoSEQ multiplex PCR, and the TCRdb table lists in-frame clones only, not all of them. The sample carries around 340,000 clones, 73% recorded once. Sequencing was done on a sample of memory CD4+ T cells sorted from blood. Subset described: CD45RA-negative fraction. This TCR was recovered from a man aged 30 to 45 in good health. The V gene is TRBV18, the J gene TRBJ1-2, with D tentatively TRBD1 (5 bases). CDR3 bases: TGTGCCAGCTCCCCCGGTAGTTTGGGGGTCTATGGCTACACCTTC. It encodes CASSPGSLGVYGYTF.